The clone carrying this T cell receptor beta chain was observed a few times. What it binds is not known. MiXCR, run by TCRdb on the 5' RACE reads, gives a single entry per CDR3 protein. The table lists some 340,000 distinct CDR3 sequences, about an eighth of them singletons. The data originate from a study of T-cell memory formation after mild COVID-19. Study outcomes and limitations: Confirmation of SARS-CoV-2 specificity was lacking for second-wave clones peaking day 37.

The clonotype originates from a man between 18 and 35 years old who had mild COVID-19 (a few samples of this study predate the infection). Cell type and time point are not known. Input material: PBMCs or a T cell subset sorted from them (not recorded which).

This chain's CDR3 is CASREQGAYEQYV. The CDR3 DNA reads as TGTGCCAGCAGGGAGCAGGGGGCCTACGAGCAGTACGTC. The chain has TRBV6-2 or TRBV6-3 and TRBJ2-7; 7 nucleotides align to TRBD1. The CDR3 sequence is 13 residues long. The junction had 4 bases not matched to a gene; V was cut back by 6 bases and J by 2 bases. From germline, CDR1 is MNHEY and CDR2 SVGEGT.